This TCR beta chain comes out of a study of blood T cell repertoires in COVID-19. Study-level background: Nucleic acid was either cDNA or gDNA, and it came from T cells, B-cell-depleted T cells, or PBMCs.

In the original analysis: The authors estimated nucleated cell counts from reference gene primer amplification. Produced via immunoSEQ multiplex PCR; TCRdb's table is partial and in-frame only. V, J and clone size derive from that table, while D and trimming were established from the DNA sequence. The table has about 190,000 clones, 80% to 85% seen once; the top ten hold about 3.3%. After removal of 3 bases from V and 6 bases from J, the junction contained 13 bases not matched to a gene. The CDR3 extends over 17 amino acids. Germline CDR1 reads MNHEY; CDR2 reads SMNVEV (reference sequence). The participants were between about 18 and 95 years old and came from fewer than 25 US areas. Individuals in the exposed group had encountered a COVID-19 case within 2 weeks preceding study entry.

The chain has TRBV27 and TRBJ2-3, with TRBD2 matching 9 bases. The TCR comes from a young woman who had been exposed to COVID-19. Input material: PBMCs or T cells enriched from blood (not recorded which). Here the CDR3 DNA reads TGTGCCAGCAGTTTTCGGTTCCCGGGACTAGCATCCGATACGCAGTATTTT. Translation: CASSFRFPGLASDTQYF.